These 17 T cell receptor beta chains came from one sample sequenced in a study of blood T cell repertoires in COVID-19 (dated by TCRdb to 2019 to 2021). The library came from the immunoSEQ multiplex PCR assay. The immuneACCESS repertoire file appears here via TCRdb, limited to in-frame rearrangements. These files lack a portion of the clones; in checked studies, under half of the deficit traces to unresolved V genes, and the cause of the others is not known. This sample gives around 300,000 clones in total; roughly 85% of them show up just once. 13% of the sample is taken by the ten largest. Sample: peripheral blood. The receptors were gathered from a human donor in a cohort sampled during active COVID-19.

The V call is TRBV19, the J call TRBJ2-3; 11 bases align to TRBD1. The germline V gene encodes CDR1 LNHDA and CDR2 SQIVND (reference sequence). Trimming took 5 bases from V and 6 from J; bases not matched to a gene: 13. There are 17 residues in the CDR3. CDR3 nucleotides: TGTGCCAGTAGTCCGCAACCGGGACAGGGGGACGCGGATACGCAGTATTTT. Its protein is CASSPQPGQGDADTQYF.

The chain employs TRBV28 and TRBJ1-5, with TRBD1 identical over 7 bases. V gave up 6 bases and J gave up 2 bases; unmatched junction bases: 7. Germline CDR1 and CDR2: MDHEN and SYDVKM. The CDR3 spans 15 residues. The CDR3 here is CASRSTGDRNQPQHF. The CDR3 DNA reads TGTGCCAGCAGATCCACAGGGGACCGCAATCAGCCCCAGCATTTT.

The chain couples TRBV11-3 to TRBJ2-1; 10 bases map to TRBD2. This CDR3 spans 14 amino acids. CDR1 is SGHNT and CDR2 is YENEEA in the germline V gene. With 2 bases clipped from V and 10 bases from J, the junction kept 5 bases outside the gene matches. CDR3 bases: TGTGCCAGCAGCTTAAGCGGGAGGGTAGGGGAGCAGTTCTTC. It encodes CASSLSGRVGEQFF.

The CDR3 sequence: CASSWAGTGVYEQYF. The CDR3 DNA reads as TGTGCCAGCAGCTGGGCCGGGACAGGGGTTTACGAGCAGTACTTC. V usage is TRBV28 and J usage is TRBJ2-7, with 10 nucleotides matching TRBD1. Trimming at V came to 6 bases and at J to 4 bases, leaving 9 bases not matched to a gene. Germline assignment: CDR1 MDHEN and CDR2 SYDVKM. CDR3 length: 15 amino acids.

The chain joins TRBV4-2 to TRBJ1-4, with TRBD1 matching 7 bases. Germline V gives CDR1 LGHNA, CDR2 YNFKEQ. The V segment lost 3 bases and the J segment 4 bases; nucleotides outside the gene matches: 5. This CDR3 comprises 15 residues. CDR3: CASSHPDRDNEKLFF. The DNA of the CDR3 is TGTGCCAGCAGCCACCCAGACAGGGATAATGAAAAACTGTTTTTT.

The rearrangement links TRBV20-1 to TRBJ1-5; D perhaps matches TRBD1 (5 bases). Germline V CDR1 and CDR2: DFQATT, SNEGSKA (reference sequence). The CDR3 consists of 14 residues. V lost 3 bases, J lost 4 bases, and 13 bases lay in between. CDR3 region: CSASKRGINQPQHF. CDR3 nucleotide sequence: TGCAGTGCTAGTAAAAGGGGTATAAATCAGCCCCAGCATTTT.

The rearrangement links TRBV7-2 to TRBJ2-7; 10 bases align to TRBD2. Germline V gene sequence: CDR1 SGHTA, CDR2 FQGNSA. The CDR3 sequence is 16 residues long. The ends lost 5 bases at V and 7 bases at J; junction bases unmatched: 14. The CDR3 region has the DNA TGTGCCAGCAGCGAAGCTAGCGGGAGCATTCTAGGGGAGCAGTACTTC. Residues: CASSEASGSILGEQYF. Full variable domain (rest looked up from reference TRBV7-2 and TRBJ2-7): GAGVSQSPSNKVTEKGKDVELRCDPISGHTALYWYRQSLGQGLEFLIYFQGNSAPDKSGLPSDRFSAERTGGSVSTLTIQRTQQEDSAVYLCASSEASGSILGEQYFGPGTRLTVT.

This chain joins TRBV2 and TRBJ1-5, with D unclear. The CDR3 is made up of 14 amino acids. Per germline, CDR1 SNHLY and CDR2 FYNNEI. Between the trimmed V and J ends, which lost 7 bases and 0 bases, there was a span of 10 bases. The DNA of the CDR3 is TGTGCCAGCAAACGGACTTATAGCAATCAGCCCCAGCATTTT. Translation: CASKRTYSNQPQHF.

The chain carries TRBV18 and TRBJ2-3, with D possibly matching TRBD2 (5 bases). Trimming took off 3 bases at V and 2 bases at J, with 6 bases between the two ends. The V gene's germline CDR1 is KGHSH and CDR2 LQKENI. The CDR3 extends over 13 amino acids. CDR3 sequence reads: CASSPGITDTQYF. DNA of the CDR3: TGTGCCAGCTCACCCGGGATCACAGATACGCAGTATTTT.

V usage is TRBV18 and J usage is TRBJ2-1; 10 bases fit TRBD2. The V and J ends lost 3 bases and 6 bases, in that order; junction bases with no gene match: 5. This CDR3 has 15 amino acids. Germline V gene lookup returns CDR1 KGHSH and CDR2 LQKENI. The CDR3 DNA follows: TGTGCCAGCTCACCTGTCTGGACTAGCGGCAATGAGCAGTTCTTC. It encodes CASSPVWTSGNEQFF.

This clone has just one count. V is TRBV19 and J is TRBJ2-4; D is perhaps TRBD1 (5 bases). The germline gives CDR1 LNHDA, CDR2 SQIVND (reference sequence). This CDR3 comprises 15 residues. Trimming left V 5 bases short and J 1 base short, with 12 bases between. Here the CDR3 DNA reads TGTGCCAGTAGTCCGCAGGGCCTCGCCAAAAACATTCAGTACTTC. Its protein is CASSPQGLAKNIQYF.

This chain links TRBV10-3 with TRBJ1-1, with TRBD1 identical over 7 bases. The CDR3 consists of 11 residues. V dropped 6 bases and J dropped 6; count of bases not matched to a gene: 1. Germline-derived CDR1 and CDR2 are ENHRY and SYGVKD. The CDR3 region has the DNA TGTGCCATCAGGCAGGGGGCTGAAGCTTTCTTT. It yields the protein CAIRQGAEAFF.

The V and J genes are TRBV24-1 and TRBJ1-3, with no clear D. The CDR3 totals 15 residues. Per the germline V gene, CDR1 is KGHDR and CDR2 is SFDVKD. V lost 3 bases to trimming and J lost 2 bases, with 10 bases between them. The CDR3 loop is CATSDPRNPGNTIYF. The CDR3 DNA reads as TGTGCCACCAGTGATCCCAGGAACCCTGGAAACACCATATATTTT.

The chain is built from TRBV6-5 and TRBJ2-1; D is perhaps TRBD2 (6 bases). CDR1 is MNHEY, CDR2 SVGAGI, per germline. V gave up 5 bases and J gave up 4 bases, with 15 bases separating them. CDR3 size: 15 residues. The CDR3: CASSITSHSYNEQFF. The CDR3 bases are TGTGCCAGCAGTATAACTAGCCATTCTTACAATGAGCAGTTCTTC.

The rearrangement links TRBV5-1 to TRBJ2-1; a weak D match, TRBD2 (6 bases). Per the germline V gene, CDR1 is SGHRS and CDR2 is YFSETQ. Deletions cut 5 bases from V and 2 bases from J, with 11 bases between. The CDR3 loop spans 14 amino acids. The CDR3 sequence is CASRNSGTYNEQFF. In DNA, the CDR3 is TGCGCCAGCAGAAATAGCGGCACCTACAATGAGCAGTTCTTC.

The chain employs TRBV9 and TRBJ2-2, with 9 bases fitting TRBD1. In germline, CDR1 is SGDLS, CDR2 YYNGEE. The CDR3 runs 15 residues. Trimming removed 4 bases from V and 6 bases from J; junction bases left unmatched: 7. The CDR3 loop is CASSPGQGSSGELFF. CDR3 coding DNA: TGTGCCAGCAGCCCGGGACAGGGTAGTTCCGGGGAGCTGTTTTTT.

V usage is TRBV11-2 and J usage is TRBJ2-2; TRBD1 aligns across 9 bases. The V gene end was trimmed by 6 bases and the J gene end by 3 bases; junction bases not matched to a gene: 8. The CDR3 covers 16 residues. The germline V gene has CDR1 SGHAT and CDR2 FQNNGV. In DNA form, the CDR3 reads TGTGCCAGCAGATTGGCGTGGGACAGGGACACCGGGGAGCTGTTTTTT. Protein sequence: CASRLAWDRDTGELFF.